The 29 T cell receptor beta chains reported below all come from one sample, sequenced in a study of T cells expressing NK-cell markers. After re-calling the 5' RACE reads, TCRdb lists one entry per CDR3 protein, DNA absent. The sample has roughly 180,000 distinct CDR3 sequences. The material sequenced was blood T cells: a sorted CD56 or NKG2C T cell subset, CD4+ or CD8+ T cells, or bulk PBMC T cells (not recorded which). All receptors derive from a man aged 18-69 years in good health.

The rearrangement links TRBV7-9 to TRBJ2-7. The CDR3 consists of 16 residues. Germline V gene data show CDR1 as SEHNR and CDR2 as FQNEAQ (reference sequence). Here the CDR3 reads CASSLVGRSSSYEQYF.

The chain has TRBV5-4 and TRBJ1-2. From germline, CDR1 is SGHNT and CDR2 YYREEE (reference sequence). The CDR3 runs to 14 residues. CDR3 region: CASSSAAGSYGYTF.

V and J are TRBV19 and TRBJ1-5; the TCRdb D gene call, TRBD1, has no DNA to confirm it. This CDR3 region has 15 residues. Germline-derived CDR1 and CDR2 are LNHDA and SQIVND (reference sequence). The CDR3 loop reads CASTDRLYSNQPQHF.

The chain couples TRBV20-1 to TRBJ2-3. This CDR3 has 15 residues. The germline CDR1 and CDR2 sequences are DFQATT and SNEGSKA (reference sequence). The CDR3 protein is CSARDPGLVTDTQYF.

The rearrangement joins TRBV3-1 to TRBJ2-7; as DNA is missing, the TRBD1 call by TCRdb cannot be tested. The V gene's germline CDR1 is LGHDT and CDR2 YNNKEL (reference sequence). The CDR3 consists of 14 residues. The CDR3 region is CASTLGGNYYEQYF.

The V gene is TRBV20-1, the J gene TRBJ1-5; TCRdb names TRBD1, which stays unverified in the absence of DNA. The germline V gene encodes CDR1 DFQATT and CDR2 SNEGSKA (reference sequence). This CDR3 spans 15 amino acids. CDR3 sequence reads: CSARDWGYSNQPQHF.

The V call is TRBV20-1, the J call TRBJ2-7. There are 15 residues in the CDR3. Germline V CDR1 and CDR2: DFQATT, SNEGSKA (reference sequence). This CDR3 is CSARPLTYGSYEQYF.

V gene TRBV11-2 combines with J gene TRBJ2-5; as DNA is missing, the TRBD2 call by TCRdb cannot be tested. Per the germline V gene, CDR1 is SGHAT and CDR2 is FQNNGV. CDR3 length equals 20 residues. The CDR3 sequence: CASSLGIGSGGAPTQETQYF.

This chain links TRBV7-8 with TRBJ2-2. In germline, CDR1 is SGHVS, CDR2 FQNEAQ. The length of the CDR3 is 15 residues. This CDR3 reads CASSLWDGKTGELFF.

This chain joins TRBV2 and TRBJ1-2. Per the germline V gene, CDR1 is SNHLY and CDR2 is FYNNEI. This CDR3 has 12 residues. CDR3 residues: CASSGGNYGYTF.

The rearrangement links TRBV4-1 to TRBJ2-5; TCRdb's D call, TRBD2, is unchecked because there is no DNA. The CDR3 is 16 amino acids. CDR1 is MGHRA and CDR2 is YSYEKL in the germline V gene. CDR3: CASSPGLVRNQETQYF.

This sequence joins TRBV6-5 and TRBJ1-1. Germline V lookup: CDR1 MNHEY, CDR2 SVGAGI. CDR3 size: 14 residues. The CDR3 sequence is CASSYSGVNTEAFF.

V gene TRBV7-6 combines with J gene TRBJ2-7; without DNA, the TCRdb call of TRBD1 cannot be checked. The CDR3 consists of 14 residues. Germline values: CDR1 SGHVS, CDR2 FNYEAQ. The CDR3 reads CASSLHGAAYEQYF.

This chain links TRBV9 with TRBJ2-1; TCRdb's D call of TRBD2 is untestable without DNA. In germline, CDR1 is SGDLS, CDR2 YYNGEE. This CDR3 is 16 amino acids long. The CDR3 region is CASSPWDSGGEDEQFF.

The V call is TRBV7-3, the J call TRBJ2-4; TCRdb selects TRBD2, and the lack of DNA leaves this call unchecked. The CDR3 sequence is 14 residues long. CDR1 and CDR2 from the germline V gene are SGHTA and FQGTGA. The CDR3 here is CASSPGPEGNIQYF.

The J gene is TRBJ1-1, the V gene TRBV10-3; the D gene TCRdb calls, TRBD1, cannot be checked with no DNA. Per the germline V gene, CDR1 is ENHRY and CDR2 is SYGVKD. This CDR3 is 13 amino acids long. CDR3 protein: CAISEQGFTEAFF.

This sequence joins TRBV4-2 and TRBJ2-2; TCRdb selects TRBD1, and the lack of DNA leaves this call unchecked. CDR1 and CDR2 (germline): LGHNA, YNFKEQ. The CDR3 loop spans 16 amino acids. CDR3 residues: CASSVTGTGSAGELFF.

The chain uses TRBV20-1 and TRBJ2-6. CDR1 and CDR2 (germline): DFQATT, SNEGSKA (reference sequence). The CDR3 contains 16 residues. The CDR3 reads CSARGWGSSGANVLTF.

V gene TRBV6-2 or TRBV6-3 combines with J gene TRBJ1-6; TCRdb gives TRBD1 as the D gene, but with no DNA this cannot be confirmed. This CDR3 has 20 amino acids. The germline V gene has CDR1 MNHEY and CDR2 SVGEGT. CDR3 protein: CASSWEPGQEDPPNNSPLHF.

The chain recombines TRBV15 with TRBJ1-2. The CDR3 runs to 18 residues. Germline CDR1 is LNHNV and CDR2 is YYDKDF (reference sequence). CDR3 amino acids: CATSREGVFPSPDYGYTF.

This sequence joins TRBV9 and TRBJ2-3; checking the TCRdb D call of TRBD2 is not possible without DNA. Germline-derived CDR1 and CDR2 are SGDLS and YYNGEE. The CDR3 sequence is 18 residues long. The CDR3 region is CASSVASGGSKITDTQYF.

The V call is TRBV5-1, the J call TRBJ2-3. Germline CDR1 and CDR2: SGHRS and YFSETQ. The length of the CDR3 is 15 residues. Here the CDR3 reads CASSSDMPLTDTQYF.

The genes are TRBV3-1 and TRBJ1-1; the D call from TCRdb, TRBD1, cannot be confirmed without DNA. Germline values: CDR1 LGHDT, CDR2 YNNKEL (reference sequence). CDR3 length: 15 residues. CDR3 loop: CASSPGQGHVIEAFF.

The rearrangement joins TRBV6-1 to TRBJ1-2; the TCRdb D gene call, TRBD1, has no DNA to confirm it. CDR3 length: 15 amino acids. CDR1 and CDR2 from the germline V gene are MNHNS and SASEGT. CDR3 protein: CASSPDRRVWYGYTF.

The CDR3 protein is CASSEAGTHTGELFF. The chain employs TRBV2 and TRBJ2-2; no DNA is available, so the TRBD1 call from TCRdb remains unchecked. The germline V gene encodes CDR1 SNHLY and CDR2 FYNNEI. The length of the CDR3 is 15 residues.

J is TRBJ2-1 and V is TRBV6-2 or TRBV6-3; as DNA is missing, the TRBD2 call by TCRdb cannot be tested. Germline V CDR1 and CDR2: MNHEY, SVGEGT. This CDR3 contains 13 residues. This CDR3 reads CASMAHLDNEQFF.

The V and J genes are TRBV3-1 and TRBJ2-5; the D gene TCRdb calls, TRBD2, cannot be checked with no DNA. CDR1 LGHDT and CDR2 YNNKEL come from the germline V gene (reference sequence). The CDR3 sequence is 15 residues long. This CDR3 is CASSHHGGSGETQYF.

This rearrangement joins TRBV7-8 to TRBJ2-6; TCRdb's assignment of TRBD1 cannot be checked, as there is no DNA. The CDR3 loop spans 18 amino acids. The germline V gene encodes CDR1 SGHVS and CDR2 FQNEAQ. CDR3 residues: CASSLMGQGLSGANVLTF.

The chain joins TRBV5-6 to TRBJ2-7. The CDR3 has 13 amino acids. The germline CDR1 and CDR2 sequences are SGHDT and YYEEEE. CDR3: CASSRTNYYEQYF.